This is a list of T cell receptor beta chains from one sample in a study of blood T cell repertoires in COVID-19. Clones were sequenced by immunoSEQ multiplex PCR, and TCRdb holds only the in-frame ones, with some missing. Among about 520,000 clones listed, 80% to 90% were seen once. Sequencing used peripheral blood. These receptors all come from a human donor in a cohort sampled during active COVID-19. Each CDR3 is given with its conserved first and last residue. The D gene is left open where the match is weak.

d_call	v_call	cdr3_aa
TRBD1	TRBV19	CAVMGQGFTEAFF
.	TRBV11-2	CASSSTDRTYEQYF
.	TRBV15	CATSRVRAGETQYF
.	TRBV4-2	CASSQATSPRGGYTF
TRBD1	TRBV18	CASSPVRTGGHEQYF
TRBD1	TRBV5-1	CASSLEQGATEAFF
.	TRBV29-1	CSSGGDTQYF
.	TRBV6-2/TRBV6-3	CASSLNREMGYTF
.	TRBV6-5	CASSLFRDLNEKLFF
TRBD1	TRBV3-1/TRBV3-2	CASSARDRGAGELFF
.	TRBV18	CASSHAIRVDEQFF
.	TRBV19	CASSPRGGAGNQPQHF
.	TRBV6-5	CASSYRDNQPQHF
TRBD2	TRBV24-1	CATSGAGGRGEQFF
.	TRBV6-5	CASSYAPGGSETQYF
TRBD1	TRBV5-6	CASSSRGTGGGTEAFF
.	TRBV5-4	CASTRPGGYGYTF
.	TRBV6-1	CASSELLGNTIYF
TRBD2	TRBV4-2	CASSSSAGGYGGELFF
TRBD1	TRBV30	CAWGTGGAYTEAFF
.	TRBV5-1	CASSLVLGENEKLFF
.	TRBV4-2	CASSQEEGSYNEQFF
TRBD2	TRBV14	CASSEFSGRKSYNEQFF
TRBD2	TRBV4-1	CASSQDTLAGGVSNEQFF